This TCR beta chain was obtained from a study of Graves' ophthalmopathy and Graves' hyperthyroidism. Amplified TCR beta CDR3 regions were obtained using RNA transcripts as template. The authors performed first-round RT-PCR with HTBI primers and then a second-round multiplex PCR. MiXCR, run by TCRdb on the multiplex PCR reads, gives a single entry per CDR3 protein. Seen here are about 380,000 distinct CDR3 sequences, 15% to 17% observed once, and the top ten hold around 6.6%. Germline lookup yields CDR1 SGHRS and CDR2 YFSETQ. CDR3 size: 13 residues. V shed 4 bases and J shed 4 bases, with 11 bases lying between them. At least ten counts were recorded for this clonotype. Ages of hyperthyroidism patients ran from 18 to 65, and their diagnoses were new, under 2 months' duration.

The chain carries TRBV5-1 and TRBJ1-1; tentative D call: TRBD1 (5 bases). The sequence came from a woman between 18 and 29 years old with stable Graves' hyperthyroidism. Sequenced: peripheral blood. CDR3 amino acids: CASSKTVSTEAFF. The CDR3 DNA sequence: TGCGCCAGCAGCAAGACAGTGAGCACTGAAGCTTTCTTT.